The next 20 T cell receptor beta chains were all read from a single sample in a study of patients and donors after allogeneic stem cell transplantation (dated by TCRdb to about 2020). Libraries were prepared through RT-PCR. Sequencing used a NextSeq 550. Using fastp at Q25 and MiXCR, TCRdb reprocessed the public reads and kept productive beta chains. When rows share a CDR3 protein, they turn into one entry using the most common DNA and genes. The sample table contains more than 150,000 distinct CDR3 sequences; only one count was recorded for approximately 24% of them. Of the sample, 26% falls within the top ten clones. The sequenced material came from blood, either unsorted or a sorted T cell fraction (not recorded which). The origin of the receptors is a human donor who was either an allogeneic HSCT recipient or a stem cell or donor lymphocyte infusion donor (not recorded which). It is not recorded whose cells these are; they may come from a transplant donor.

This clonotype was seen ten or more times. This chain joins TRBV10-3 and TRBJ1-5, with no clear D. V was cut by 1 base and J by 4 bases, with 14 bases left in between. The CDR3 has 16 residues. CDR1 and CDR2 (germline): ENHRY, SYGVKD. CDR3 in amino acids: CAISEWFGQSNQPQHF. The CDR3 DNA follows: TGTGCCATCAGTGAGTGGTTTGGGCAGTCGAATCAGCCCCAGCATTTT.

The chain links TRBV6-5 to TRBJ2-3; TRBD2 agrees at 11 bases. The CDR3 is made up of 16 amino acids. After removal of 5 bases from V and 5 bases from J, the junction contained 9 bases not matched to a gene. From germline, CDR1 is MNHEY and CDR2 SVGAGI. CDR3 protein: CASSIIAGGPGDTQYF. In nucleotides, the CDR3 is TGTGCCAGCAGTATAATAGCGGGGGGGCCAGGAGATACGCAGTATTTT.

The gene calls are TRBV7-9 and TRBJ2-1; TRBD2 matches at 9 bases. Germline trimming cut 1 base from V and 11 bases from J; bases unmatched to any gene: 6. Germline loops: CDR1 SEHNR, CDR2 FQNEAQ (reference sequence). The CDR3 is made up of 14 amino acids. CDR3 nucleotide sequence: TGTGCCAGCAGCTTAGTGGCTAGCGGGGTGAAGCAGTTCTTC. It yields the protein CASSLVASGVKQFF.

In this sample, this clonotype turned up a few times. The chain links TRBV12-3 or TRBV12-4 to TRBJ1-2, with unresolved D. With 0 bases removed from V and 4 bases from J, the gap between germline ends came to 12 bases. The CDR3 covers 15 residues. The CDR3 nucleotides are TGTGCCAGCAGTTTAGCGCGGGCAGCACTCTATGGCTACACCTTC. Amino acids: CASSLARAALYGYTF.

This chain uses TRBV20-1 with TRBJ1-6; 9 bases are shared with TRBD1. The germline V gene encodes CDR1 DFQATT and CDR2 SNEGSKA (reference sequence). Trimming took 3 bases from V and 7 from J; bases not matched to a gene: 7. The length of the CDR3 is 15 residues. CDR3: CSASRLTGGNSPLHF. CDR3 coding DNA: TGCAGTGCTAGTCGCCTGACAGGGGGAAATTCACCCCTCCACTTT.

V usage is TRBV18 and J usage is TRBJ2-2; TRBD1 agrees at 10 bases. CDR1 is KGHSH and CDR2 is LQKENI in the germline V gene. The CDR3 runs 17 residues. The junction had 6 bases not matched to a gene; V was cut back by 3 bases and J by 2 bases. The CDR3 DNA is TGTGCCAGCTCACCTCCGGGACAGGGGAGTAACACCGGGGAGCTGTTTTTT. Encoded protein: CASSPPGQGSNTGELFF. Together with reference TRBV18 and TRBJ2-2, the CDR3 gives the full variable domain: NAGVMQNPRHLVRRRGQEARLRCSPMKGHSHVYWYRQLPEEGLKFMVYLQKENIIDESGMPKERFSAEFPKEGPSILRIQQVVRGDSAAYFCASSPPGQGSNTGELFFGEGSRLTVL.

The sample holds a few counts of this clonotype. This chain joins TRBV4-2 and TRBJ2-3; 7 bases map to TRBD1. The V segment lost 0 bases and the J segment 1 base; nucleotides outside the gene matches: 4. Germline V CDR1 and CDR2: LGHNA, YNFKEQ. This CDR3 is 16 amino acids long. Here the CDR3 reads CASSQELGQRTDTQYF. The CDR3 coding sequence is TGTGCCAGCAGCCAAGAATTGGGACAGCGCACAGATACGCAGTATTTT.

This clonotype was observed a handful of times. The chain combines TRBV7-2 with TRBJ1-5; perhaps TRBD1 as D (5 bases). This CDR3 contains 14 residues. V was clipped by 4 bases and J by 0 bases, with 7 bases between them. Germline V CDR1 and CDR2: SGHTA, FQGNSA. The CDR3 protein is CASSSDISNQPQHF. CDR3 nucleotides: TGTGCCAGCAGCTCGGACATTAGCAATCAGCCCCAGCATTTT.

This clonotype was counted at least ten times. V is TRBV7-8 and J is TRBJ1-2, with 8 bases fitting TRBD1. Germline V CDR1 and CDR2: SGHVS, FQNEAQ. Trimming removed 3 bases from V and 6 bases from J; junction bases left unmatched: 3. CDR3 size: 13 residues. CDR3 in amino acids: CASSFGQGNGYTF. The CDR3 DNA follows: TGTGCCAGCAGCTTTGGACAGGGAAATGGCTACACCTTC.

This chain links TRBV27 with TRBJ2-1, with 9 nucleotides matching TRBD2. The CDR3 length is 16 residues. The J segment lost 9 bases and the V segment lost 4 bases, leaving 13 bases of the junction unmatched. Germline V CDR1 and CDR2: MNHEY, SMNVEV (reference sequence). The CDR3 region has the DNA TGTGCCAGCAGTTCAACCTATGGCGGGAGGGCCGCTGAGCAGTTCTTC. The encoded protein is CASSSTYGGRAAEQFF.

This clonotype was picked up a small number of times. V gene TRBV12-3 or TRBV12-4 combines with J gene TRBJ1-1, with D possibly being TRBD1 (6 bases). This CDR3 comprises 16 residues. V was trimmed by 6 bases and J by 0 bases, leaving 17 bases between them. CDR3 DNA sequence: TGTGCCAGCAGCCAGGGGTTTCTGAAAATGAACACTGAAGCTTTCTTT. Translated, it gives CASSQGFLKMNTEAFF.

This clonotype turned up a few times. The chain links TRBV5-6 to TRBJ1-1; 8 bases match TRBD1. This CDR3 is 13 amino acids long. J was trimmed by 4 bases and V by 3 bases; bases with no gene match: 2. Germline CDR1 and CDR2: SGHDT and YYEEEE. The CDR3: CASSWTGFTEAFF. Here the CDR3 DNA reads TGTGCCAGCAGCTGGACAGGGTTCACTGAAGCTTTCTTT. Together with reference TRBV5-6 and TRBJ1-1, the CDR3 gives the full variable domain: DAGVTQSPTHLIKTRGQQVTLRCSPKSGHDTVSWYQQALGQGPQFIFQYYEEEERQRGNFPDRFSGHQFPNYSSELNVNALLLGDSALYLCASSWTGFTEAFFGQGTRLTVV.

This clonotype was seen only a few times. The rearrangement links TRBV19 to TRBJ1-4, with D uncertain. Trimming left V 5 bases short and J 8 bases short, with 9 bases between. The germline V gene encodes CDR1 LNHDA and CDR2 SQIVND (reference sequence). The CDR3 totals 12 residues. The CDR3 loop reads CASSSRREKLFF. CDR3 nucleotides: TGTGCCAGTAGTTCTCGGAGGGAAAAACTGTTTTTT.

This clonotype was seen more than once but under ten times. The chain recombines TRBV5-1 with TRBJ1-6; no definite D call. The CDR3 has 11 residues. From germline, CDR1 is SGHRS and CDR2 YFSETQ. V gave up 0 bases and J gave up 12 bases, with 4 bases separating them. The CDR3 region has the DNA TGCGCCAGCAGCTTGGAGGGACCCCTCCACTTT. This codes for CASSLEGPLHF.

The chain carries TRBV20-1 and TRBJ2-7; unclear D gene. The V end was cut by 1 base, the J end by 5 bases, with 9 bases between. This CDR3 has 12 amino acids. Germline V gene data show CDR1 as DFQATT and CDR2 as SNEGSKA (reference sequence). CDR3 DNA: TGCAGTGCTAGAGGAACGGTACACGAGCAGTACTTC. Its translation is CSARGTVHEQYF.

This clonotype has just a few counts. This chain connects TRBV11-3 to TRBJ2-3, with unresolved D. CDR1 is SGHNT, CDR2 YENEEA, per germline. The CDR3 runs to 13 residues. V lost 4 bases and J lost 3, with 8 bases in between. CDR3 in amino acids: CASSSELTDTQYF. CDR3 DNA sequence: TGTGCCAGCAGCTCGGAATTGACAGATACGCAGTATTTT.

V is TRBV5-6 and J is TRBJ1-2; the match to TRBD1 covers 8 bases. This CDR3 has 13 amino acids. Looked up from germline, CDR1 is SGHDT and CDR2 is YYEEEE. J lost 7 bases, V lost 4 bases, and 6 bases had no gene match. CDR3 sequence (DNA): TGTGCCAGCAGCGAGGACAGGGTGTTTGGCTACACCTTC. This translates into CASSEDRVFGYTF.

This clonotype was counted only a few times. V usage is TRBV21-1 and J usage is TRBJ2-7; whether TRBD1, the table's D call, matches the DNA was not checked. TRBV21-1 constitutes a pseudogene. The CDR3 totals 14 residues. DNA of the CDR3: TGTGCCAGCAGCACGGACAGGGATGCTTACGAGCAGTACTTC. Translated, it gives CASSTDRDAYEQYF.

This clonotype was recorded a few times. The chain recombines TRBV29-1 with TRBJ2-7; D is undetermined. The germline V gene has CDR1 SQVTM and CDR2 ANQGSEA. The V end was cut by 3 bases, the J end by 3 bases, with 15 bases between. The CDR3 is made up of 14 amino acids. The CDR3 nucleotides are TGCAGCGTTGAGGGCAGCCACGCAGGCTACGAGCAGTACTTC. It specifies CSVEGSHAGYEQYF.

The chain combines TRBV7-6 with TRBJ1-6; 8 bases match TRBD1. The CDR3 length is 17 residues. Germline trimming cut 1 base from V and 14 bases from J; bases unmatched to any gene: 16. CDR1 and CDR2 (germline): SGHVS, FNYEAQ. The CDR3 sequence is CASSLDVSGGPSGTLHF. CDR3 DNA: TGTGCCAGCAGCTTAGATGTGTCAGGGGGCCCCTCGGGGACCCTCCACTTT.